This T cell receptor (beta chain) was captured in a study of T cell responses to AZD1222 COVID-19 vaccine. Regarding the study as a whole: White British people made up most donors, females outnumbered males, and clonal diversity was possibly underestimated.

Sequenced by immunoSEQ multiplex PCR; TCRdb stores in-frame clones only, minus some. The data show about 79,000 clones, with about 90% seen just once and under 7.5% held by the top ten. As regards this clone: What it binds is not known.

The source is an adult in good health. The input for sequencing was peripheral blood, taken on day 0 of MenACWY control vaccination.

The CDR3 nucleotides read TGTGCCAGCAGTTATTTAAGGAGAATCGCCGGGGAGCTGTTTTTT. Its protein product is CASSYLRRIAGELFF. The genes are TRBV6-2 or TRBV6-3 and TRBJ2-2; D unclear. V was pared by 3 bases and J by 6 bases, with 14 bases between. CDR1 MNHEY and CDR2 SVGEGT come from the germline V gene. The CDR3 covers 15 residues.